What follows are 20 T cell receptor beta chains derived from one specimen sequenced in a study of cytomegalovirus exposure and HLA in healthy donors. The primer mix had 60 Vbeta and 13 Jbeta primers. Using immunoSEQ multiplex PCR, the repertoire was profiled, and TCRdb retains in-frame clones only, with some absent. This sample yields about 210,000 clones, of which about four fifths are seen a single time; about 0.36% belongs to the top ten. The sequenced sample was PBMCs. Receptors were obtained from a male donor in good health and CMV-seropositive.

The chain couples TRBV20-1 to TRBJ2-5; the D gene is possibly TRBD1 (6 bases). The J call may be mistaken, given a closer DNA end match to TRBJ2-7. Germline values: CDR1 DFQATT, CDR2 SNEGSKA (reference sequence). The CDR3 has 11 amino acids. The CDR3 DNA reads TGCAGGATCGACAGGTCCTACGAGCAGTACTTC. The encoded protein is CRIDRSYEQYF.

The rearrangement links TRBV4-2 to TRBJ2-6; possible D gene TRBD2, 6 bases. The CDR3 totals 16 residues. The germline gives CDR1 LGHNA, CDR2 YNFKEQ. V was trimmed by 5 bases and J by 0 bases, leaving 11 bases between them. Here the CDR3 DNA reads TGTGCCAGCAGCTTGCGGGGCAGCTCTGGGGCCAACGTCCTGACTTTC. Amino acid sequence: CASSLRGSSGANVLTF.

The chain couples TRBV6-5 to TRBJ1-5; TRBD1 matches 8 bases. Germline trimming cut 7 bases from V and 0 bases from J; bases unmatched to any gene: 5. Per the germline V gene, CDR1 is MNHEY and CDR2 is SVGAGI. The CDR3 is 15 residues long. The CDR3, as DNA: TGTGCCAGCAAGGTCGGACAGGGTAGCAATCAGCCCCAGCATTTT. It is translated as CASKVGQGSNQPQHF.

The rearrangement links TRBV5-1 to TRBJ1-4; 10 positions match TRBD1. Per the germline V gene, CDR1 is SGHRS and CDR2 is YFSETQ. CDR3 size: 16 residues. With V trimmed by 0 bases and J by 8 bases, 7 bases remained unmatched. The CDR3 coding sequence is TGCGCCAGCAGCTTGGCCCCCGGGACAGGGGAAGAAAAACTGTTTTTT. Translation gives CASSLAPGTGEEKLFF.

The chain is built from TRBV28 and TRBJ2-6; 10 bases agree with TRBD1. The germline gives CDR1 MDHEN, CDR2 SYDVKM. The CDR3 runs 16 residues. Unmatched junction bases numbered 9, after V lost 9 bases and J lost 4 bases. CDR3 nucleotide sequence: TGTGCCAGTAAAGGGGGACAGGGGAACGGGGCCAACGTCCTGACTTTC. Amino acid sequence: CASKGGQGNGANVLTF.

The CDR3 loop is CASSLAQVGGYGYTF. In nucleotides, the CDR3 is TGCGCCAGCAGCTTGGCGCAGGTAGGAGGCTATGGCTACACCTTC. V and J are TRBV5-1 and TRBJ1-2; D not certain. Germline V gene data show CDR1 as SGHRS and CDR2 as YFSETQ. V gave up 0 bases and J gave up 4 bases, with 13 bases separating them. CDR3 length: 15 residues. Complete variable domain (other parts from reference TRBV5-1 and TRBJ1-2): KAGVTQTPRYLIKTRGQQVTLSCSPISGHRSVSWYQQTPGQGLQFLFEYFSETQRNKGNFPGRFSGRQFSNSRSEMNVSTLELGDSALYLCASSLAQVGGYGYTFGSGTRLTVV.

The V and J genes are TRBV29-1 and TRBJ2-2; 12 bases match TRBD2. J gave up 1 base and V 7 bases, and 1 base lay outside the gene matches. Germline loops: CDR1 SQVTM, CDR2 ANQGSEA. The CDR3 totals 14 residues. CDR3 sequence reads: CSGGLAGNTGELFF. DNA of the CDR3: TGCAGCGGGGGACTAGCGGGGAACACCGGGGAGCTGTTTTTT.

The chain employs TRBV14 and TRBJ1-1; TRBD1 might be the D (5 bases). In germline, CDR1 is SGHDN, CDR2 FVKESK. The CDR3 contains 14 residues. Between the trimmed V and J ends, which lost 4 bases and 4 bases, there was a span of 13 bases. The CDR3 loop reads CASSLLGGGTEAFF. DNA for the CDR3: TGTGCCAGCAGCCTCCTGGGGGGGGGCACTGAAGCTTTCTTT.

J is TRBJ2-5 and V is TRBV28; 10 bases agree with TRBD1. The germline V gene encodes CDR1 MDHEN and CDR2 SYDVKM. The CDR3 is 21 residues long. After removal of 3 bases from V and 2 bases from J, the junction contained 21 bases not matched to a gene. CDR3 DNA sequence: TGTGCCAGCAGTTTTGCGATCGTAGGGACAGGGGCGGCTACGCCTCAAGAGACCCAGTACTTC. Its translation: CASSFAIVGTGAATPQETQYF.

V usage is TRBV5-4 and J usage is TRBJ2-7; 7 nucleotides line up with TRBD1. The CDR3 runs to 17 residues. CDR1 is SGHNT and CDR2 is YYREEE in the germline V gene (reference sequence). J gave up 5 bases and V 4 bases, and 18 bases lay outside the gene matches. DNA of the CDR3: TGTGCCAGCAGCACAGACCCGCACCCGATAGGGGGCCACGAGCAGTACTTC. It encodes CASSTDPHPIGGHEQYF.

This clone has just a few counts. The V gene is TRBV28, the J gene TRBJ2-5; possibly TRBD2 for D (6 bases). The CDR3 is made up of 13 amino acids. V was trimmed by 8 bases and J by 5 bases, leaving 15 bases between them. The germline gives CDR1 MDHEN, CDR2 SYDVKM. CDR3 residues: CASRPPSVETQYF. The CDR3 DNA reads TGTGCCAGCCGTCCGCCTAGCGTGGAGACCCAGTACTTC.

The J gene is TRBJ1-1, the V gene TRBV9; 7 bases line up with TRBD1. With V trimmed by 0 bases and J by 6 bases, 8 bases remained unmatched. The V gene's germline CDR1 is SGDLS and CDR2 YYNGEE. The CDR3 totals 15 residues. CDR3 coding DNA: TGTGCCAGCAGCGTAGGGTCGACAGGGCTGGCTGAAGCTTTCTTT. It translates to CASSVGSTGLAEAFF.

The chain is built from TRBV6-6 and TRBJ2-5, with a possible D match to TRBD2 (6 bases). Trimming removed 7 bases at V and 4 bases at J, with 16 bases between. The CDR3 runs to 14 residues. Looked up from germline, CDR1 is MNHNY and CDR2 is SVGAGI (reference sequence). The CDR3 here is CASKGPSEGETQYF. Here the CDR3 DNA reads TGTGCCAGCAAGGGCCCTAGCGAGGGAGAGACCCAGTACTTC.

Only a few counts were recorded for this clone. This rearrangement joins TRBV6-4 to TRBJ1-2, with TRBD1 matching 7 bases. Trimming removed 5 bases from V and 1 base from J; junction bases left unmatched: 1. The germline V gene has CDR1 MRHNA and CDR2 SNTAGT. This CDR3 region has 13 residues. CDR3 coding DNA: TGTGCCAGCAGTCCAGGGGGTAACTATGGCTACACCTTC. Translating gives CASSPGGNYGYTF.

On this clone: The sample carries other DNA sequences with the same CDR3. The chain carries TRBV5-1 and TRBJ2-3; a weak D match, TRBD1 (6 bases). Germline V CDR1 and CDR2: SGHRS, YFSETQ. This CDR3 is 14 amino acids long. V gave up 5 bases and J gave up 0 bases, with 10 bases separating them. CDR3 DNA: TGCGCCAGCAGGACAGGCACCAGCACAGATACGCAGTATTTT. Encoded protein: CASRTGTSTDTQYF.

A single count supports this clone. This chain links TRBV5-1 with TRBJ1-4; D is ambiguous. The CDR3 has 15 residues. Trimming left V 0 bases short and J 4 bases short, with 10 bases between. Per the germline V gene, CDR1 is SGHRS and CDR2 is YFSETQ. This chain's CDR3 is CASSLGPSDNEKLFF. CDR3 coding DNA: TGCGCCAGCAGCTTGGGGCCTAGTGATAATGAAAAACTGTTTTTT.

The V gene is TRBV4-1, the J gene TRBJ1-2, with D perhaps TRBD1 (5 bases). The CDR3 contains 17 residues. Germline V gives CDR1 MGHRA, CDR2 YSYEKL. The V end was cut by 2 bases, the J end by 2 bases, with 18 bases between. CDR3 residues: CASSQTMGLQSNYGYTF. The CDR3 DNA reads TGCGCCAGCAGCCAAACTATGGGACTTCAGTCAAACTATGGCTACACCTTC.

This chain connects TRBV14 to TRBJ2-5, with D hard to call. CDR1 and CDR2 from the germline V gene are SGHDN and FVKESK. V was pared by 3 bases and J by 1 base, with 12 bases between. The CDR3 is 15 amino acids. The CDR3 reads CASSHRLGAQETQYF. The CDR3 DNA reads TGTGCCAGCAGCCATCGCCTGGGCGCCCAAGAGACCCAGTACTTC.

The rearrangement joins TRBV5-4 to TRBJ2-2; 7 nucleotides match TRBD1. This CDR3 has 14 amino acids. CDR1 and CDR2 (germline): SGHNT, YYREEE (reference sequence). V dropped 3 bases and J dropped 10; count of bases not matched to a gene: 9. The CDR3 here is CASSSNRGKVELFF. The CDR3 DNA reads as TGTGCCAGCAGCTCTAACAGGGGAAAAGTGGAGCTGTTTTTT.

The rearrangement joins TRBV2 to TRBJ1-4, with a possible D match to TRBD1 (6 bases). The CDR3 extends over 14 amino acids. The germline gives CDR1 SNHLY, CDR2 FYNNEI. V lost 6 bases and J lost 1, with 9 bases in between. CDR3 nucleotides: TGTGCCAGCAGAATGGGACAAACTAATGAAAAACTGTTTTTT. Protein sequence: CASRMGQTNEKLFF.